The source of this T cell receptor beta chain is a study of T cells in Graves' hyperthyroidism and ophthalmopathy. This clonotype was counted many times. TCR beta CDR3 regions were amplified from RNA transcripts. HTBI primers were employed in a first-round RT-PCR of the TCR CDR3. MiXCR, applied by TCRdb to the multiplex PCR reads, yields one record per CDR3 protein. This sample has over 400,000 distinct CDR3 sequences; roughly 15% occur once, and the top ten carry about 12%. The CDR3 has 13 residues. Deletions cut 5 bases from V and 0 bases from J, with 11 bases between. Germline V lookup: CDR1 DFQATT, CDR2 SNEGSKA (reference sequence).

The source material was blood. V and J are TRBV20-1 and TRBJ2-7; maybe TRBD2 (5 bases). The clonotype comes from a young man with Graves' ophthalmopathy. In nucleotides, the CDR3 is TGCAGTGCTGGCCAAACTAGCTCCTACGAGCAGTACTTC. As protein: CSAGQTSSYEQYF.